These 12 T cell receptor beta chains share one sample of origin, sequenced in a study of OX40 agonist ivuxolimab in advanced cancers. Clones were read by immunoSEQ multiplex PCR, and TCRdb kept only the in-frame ones, dropping some. The sample lists fewer than 80,000 clones; about 89% were seen once. The sample consisted of CD4+ or CD8+ T cells sorted from blood, taken in a trial of the OX40 agonist ivuxolimab. The receptor source for this set is an adult with an advanced solid tumor such as melanoma, head and neck, liver or kidney cancer.

The V gene is TRBV18, the J gene TRBJ2-4, with D perhaps matching TRBD1 or TRBD2 (6 bases each). This CDR3 is 19 amino acids long. CDR1 is KGHSH, CDR2 LQKENI, per germline. V was clipped by 0 bases and J by 0 bases, with 18 bases between them. The CDR3 region is CASSPPAGGGGLAKNIQYF. Here the CDR3 DNA reads TGTGCCAGCTCACCACCGGCCGGCGGAGGGGGTCTAGCCAAAAACATTCAGTACTTC.

The chain links TRBV7-2 to TRBJ2-5; D remains unclear. Trimming removed 4 bases from V and 0 bases from J, with 9 bases in between. This CDR3 comprises 14 residues. Per germline, CDR1 SGHTA and CDR2 FQGNSA. CDR3 sequence (DNA): TGTGCCAGCAGCTACACAAGCCACCAAGAGACCCAGTACTTC. Translating it yields CASSYTSHQETQYF.

This clone has just a few counts. V and J are TRBV5-1 and TRBJ2-3, with D possibly TRBD2 on 5 matching bases. V was cut by 4 bases and J by 0 bases, with 6 bases left in between. The CDR3 is made up of 13 amino acids. Per germline, CDR1 SGHRS and CDR2 YFSETQ. CDR3 sequence reads: CASSRRSTDTQYF. CDR3 bases: TGCGCCAGCAGCCGGAGGAGCACAGATACGCAGTATTTT.

CDR3 nucleotides: TGCGCCAGCAGCTTGGCTAGCGGGAGATGGAAGACCCAGTACTTC. It encodes CASSLASGRWKTQYF. The rearrangement uses TRBV5-1 and TRBJ2-5; the match to TRBD2 covers 10 bases. Germline CDR1 reads SGHRS; CDR2 reads YFSETQ. Germline trimming cut 0 bases from V and 6 bases from J; bases unmatched to any gene: 5. The CDR3 loop spans 15 amino acids.

This clone was picked up one time. The CDR3 loop reads CASSAQTGDRTDTQYF. CDR3 sequence (DNA): TGCGCCAGCAGCGCCCAGACAGGGGATCGCACAGATACGCAGTATTTT. The chain recombines TRBV5-1 with TRBJ2-3; 8 bases map to TRBD1. CDR3 length equals 16 residues. Germline CDR1 and CDR2: SGHRS and YFSETQ. With 4 bases clipped from V and 1 base from J, the junction kept 8 bases outside the gene matches.

About this clone itself: At one of its ends the junction is not consistent with the germline gene, which may arise from a read error. The chain has TRBV11-2 and TRBJ2-3; TRBD2 aligns across 10 bases. The CDR3 length is 13 residues. From germline, CDR1 is SGHAT and CDR2 FQNNGV. CDR3 protein: CASSLVLQGLASF. CDR3 coding DNA: TGTGCCAGCAGCTTAGTCCTCCAGGGACTAGCGTCTTTT.

This chain uses TRBV4-1 with TRBJ1-1; no reliable D call. CDR1 MGHRA and CDR2 YSYEKL come from the germline V gene. The CDR3 has 15 amino acids. The V and J ends lost 1 base and 1 base respectively, with 10 bases between them. CDR3 in amino acids: CASSQGSGSNTEAFF. CDR3 nucleotide sequence: TGCGCCAGCAGCCAAGGATCGGGTTCGAACACTGAAGCTTTCTTT.

The V call is TRBV28, the J call TRBJ2-7, with 8 bases lining up with TRBD2. The V segment lost 7 bases and the J segment 3 bases; nucleotides outside the gene matches: 8. Looked up from germline, CDR1 is MDHEN and CDR2 is SYDVKM. This CDR3 comprises 14 residues. The CDR3, as DNA: TGTGCCAGCAATCCATATGGGACTAGCTACGAGCAGTACTTC. Protein sequence: CASNPYGTSYEQYF.

The gene calls are TRBV5-6 and TRBJ2-1, with 8 bases lining up with TRBD2. The CDR3 has 14 residues. With V trimmed by 5 bases and J by 3 bases, 4 bases remained unmatched. Germline CDR1 SGHDT, CDR2 YYEEEE. The CDR3 DNA is TGTGCCAGCAGACGTACTAGCGGCTACAATGAGCAGTTCTTC. The encoded protein is CASRRTSGYNEQFF.

The rearrangement links TRBV28 to TRBJ2-7, with D perhaps assigned TRBD1 or TRBD2 (5 bases each). The ends were cut back, 6 bases at V and 4 bases at J, with 10 bases in the middle. The CDR3 contains 12 residues. Germline CDR1 reads MDHEN; CDR2 reads SYDVKM. CDR3 loop: CASSSGPYEQYF. CDR3 sequence (DNA): TGTGCCAGCAGCTCGGGACCTTACGAGCAGTACTTC.

V usage is TRBV4-1 and J usage is TRBJ2-3, with 10 bases identical to TRBD2. V shed 2 bases, J shed 6 bases, and the junction held 8 bases outside the gene matches. Germline lookup yields CDR1 MGHRA and CDR2 YSYEKL. The CDR3 runs 16 residues. This CDR3 is CASSQSGTSAGDTQYF. The CDR3 DNA sequence: TGCGCCAGCAGCCAATCCGGGACTAGCGCAGGTGATACGCAGTATTTT.

This clone appeared once. The chain has TRBV30 and TRBJ1-2, with 9 bases fitting TRBD1. CDR1 is GTSNPN and CDR2 is SVGIG in the germline V gene (reference sequence). Losses at the gene ends were 5 bases for V and 8 bases for J; bases not matched to a gene: 9. The CDR3 has 13 amino acids. The CDR3 is CAWGTGQGRGYTF. CDR3 in DNA: TGTGCCTGGGGGACTGGACAGGGGCGAGGCTACACCTTC.